The clone carrying this TCR beta chain was picked up a small number of times. No antigen is known for it. The data originate from a study of post-analysis software for immune sequencing data. Looking at the study overall: Clinical courses comprised relapsing-remitting, secondary progressive and progressive-relapsing multiple sclerosis.

Researchers reported that TCR beta cDNA libraries carried unique molecular identifiers. T cells numbering roughly 1 to 10 million yielded some 500,000 cDNA molecules. Each CDR3 protein is one row after TCRdb ran MiXCR on the PCR reads. The sample shows 820,000 or so distinct CDR3 sequences, around 50% of them seen only once. Looked up from germline, CDR1 is LGHDT and CDR2 is YNNKEL (reference sequence). The V and J ends lost 4 bases and 6 bases respectively, with 12 bases between them. The CDR3 sequence is 13 residues long. Study-wide findings and caveats: Among multiple sclerosis patients, normalized Chao1 diversity was significantly below that of controls. In patients, TRBV5-6, TRBV5-1 and TRBV20-1 belonged to 4 or 5 TRBV segments found more frequently than in controls.

The sample taken for sequencing was blood. The chain links TRBV3-1 to TRBJ1-1, with a weak D call TRBD1 (5 bases). The TCR was taken from a girl between 10 and 17 years old with multiple sclerosis. CDR3 bases: TGTGCCAGCAGCCCAAATGGGGCTTCTGAAGCTTTCTTT. Translation gives CASSPNGASEAFF.